The 30 T cell receptor beta chains listed next were all sequenced from one sample in a study of blood T cell repertoires in COVID-19 (dated by TCRdb to about 2020). Library preparation was by the immunoSEQ multiplex PCR assay. TCRdb took this table from immuneACCESS and kept in-frame rearrangements with V and J called. Such tables lack part of the clones; where checked against another copy, unresolved V genes explain under half of the gap, and the rest is unexplained. The sample includes roughly 100,000 clones, with 85% to 95% observed a single time. The ten top clones hold 5.7% of the sample. Sequenced material: peripheral blood. Source of these receptors: a man between 50 and 59 years old with active COVID-19.

The chain recombines TRBV11-3 with TRBJ2-1; TRBD2 matches at 10 bases. The CDR3 contains 13 residues. Germline V gene lookup returns CDR1 SGHNT and CDR2 YENEEA. J lost 8 bases, V lost 6 bases, and 4 bases had no gene match. The CDR3 here is CASSSGRYYEQFF. In DNA, the CDR3 is TGTGCCAGCAGTAGCGGGAGGTACTATGAGCAGTTCTTC.

In DNA, the CDR3 is TGTGCCAGCAGTGAAGCTGTAAACTATAATTCACCCCTCCACTTT. Its translation is CASSEAVNYNSPLHF. The V and J genes are TRBV6-1 and TRBJ1-6; unclear D gene. This CDR3 spans 15 amino acids. Germline CDR1 reads MNHNS; CDR2 reads SASEGT. With 0 bases removed from V and 3 bases from J, the gap between germline ends came to 6 bases.

The rearrangement uses TRBV9 and TRBJ2-1; D is ambiguous. The CDR3 has 18 amino acids. Germline lookup yields CDR1 SGDLS and CDR2 YYNGEE. Trimming removed 0 bases from V and 0 bases from J, with 16 bases in between. CDR3 sequence reads: CASSVATPTVSSYNEQFF. CDR3 nucleotides: TGTGCCAGCAGCGTAGCTACCCCCACGGTGAGCTCCTACAATGAGCAGTTCTTC.

The CDR3 nucleotides are TGTGCCAGCAGCCCAAGACAGTCACTGAACACTGAAGCTTTCTTT. Translating it yields CASSPRQSLNTEAFF. The chain has TRBV7-9 and TRBJ1-1, with D maybe TRBD1 (5 bases). CDR3 length: 15 amino acids. The germline V gene encodes CDR1 SEHNR and CDR2 FQNEAQ (reference sequence). Trimming took 5 bases from V and 0 from J, leaving 13 bases between them.

This chain links TRBV5-4 with TRBJ1-2, with no clear D. V was trimmed by 4 bases and J by 6 bases, leaving 19 bases between them. CDR3 length: 15 residues. Germline V gene sequence: CDR1 SGHNT, CDR2 YYREEE (reference sequence). CDR3 bases: TGTGCCAGCAGCCTCCCGGTGAAAGGGAGGAATGGCTACACCTTC. This encodes CASSLPVKGRNGYTF. Combining the CDR3 with reference TRBV5-4 and TRBJ1-2 gives the whole variable domain ETGVTQSPTHLIKTRGQQVTLRCSSQSGHNTVSWYQQALGQGPQFIFQYYREEENGRGNFPPRFSGLQFPNYSSELNVNALELDDSALYLCASSLPVKGRNGYTFGSGTRLTVV.

The sample holds one count of this clone. The V and J genes are TRBV7-6 and TRBJ2-3; a weak D match, TRBD1 (6 bases). Trimming removed 5 bases at V and 1 base at J, with 10 bases between. CDR1 and CDR2 (germline): SGHVS, FNYEAQ. The CDR3 is made up of 14 amino acids. This chain's CDR3 is CASSLRQGTDTQYF. DNA for the CDR3: TGTGCCAGCAGCCTCCGACAGGGCACAGATACGCAGTATTTT.

V and J are TRBV28 and TRBJ2-7; TRBD1 matches 8 bases. Germline V gene lookup returns CDR1 MDHEN and CDR2 SYDVKM. V lost 6 bases, J lost 0 bases, and 7 bases stayed unmatched. This CDR3 has 15 amino acids. CDR3 in DNA: TGTGCCAGCAGGGAACAGGGGGGACTCTCCTACGAGCAGTACTTC. It translates to CASREQGGLSYEQYF.

This chain uses TRBV19 with TRBJ2-1; D perhaps matches TRBD2 (5 bases). Trimming left V 7 bases short and J 8 bases short, with 27 bases between. Germline loops: CDR1 LNHDA, CDR2 SQIVND (reference sequence). The CDR3 has 17 residues. CDR3 sequence (DNA): TGTGCCAGTAATGAGGCGGGCTATCGTGCCGAAGGTCATGAGCAGTTCTTC. Protein: CASNEAGYRAEGHEQFF.

The V and J genes are TRBV19 and TRBJ1-1; perhaps TRBD1 as D (6 bases). Per the germline V gene, CDR1 is LNHDA and CDR2 is SQIVND (reference sequence). The CDR3 totals 14 residues. V gave up 5 bases and J gave up 2 bases, with 12 bases separating them. The CDR3 loop reads CASSPGHPNTEAFF. The CDR3 DNA follows: TGTGCCAGTAGTCCGGGACATCCTAACACTGAAGCTTTCTTT.

The V gene is TRBV5-6, the J gene TRBJ2-1; 8 bases are a match to TRBD1. CDR3 length: 18 residues. V shed 0 bases and J 1 base; nucleotides not matched to a gene: 9. Germline V CDR1 and CDR2: SGHDT, YYEEEE. CDR3 sequence (DNA): TGTGCCAGCAGCTTGGGGACAGGGCTCTCAGTTTCCTACAATGAGCAGTTCTTC. Translating gives CASSLGTGLSVSYNEQFF.

This chain joins TRBV5-1 and TRBJ2-1; TRBD1 aligns across 7 bases. V dropped 4 bases and J dropped 0; count of bases not matched to a gene: 4. Germline CDR1 and CDR2: SGHRS and YFSETQ. This CDR3 contains 15 residues. The CDR3 spells CASSPTGSSYNEQFF. DNA of the CDR3: TGCGCCAGCAGCCCGACAGGGAGCTCCTACAATGAGCAGTTCTTC.

The chain uses TRBV10-3 and TRBJ2-4, with 7 bases aligning to TRBD1. J gave up 0 bases and V 4 bases, and 12 bases lay outside the gene matches. This CDR3 is 18 amino acids long. The germline CDR1 and CDR2 sequences are ENHRY and SYGVKD. CDR3 sequence: CAISGGPPGQIAKNIQYF. CDR3 coding DNA: TGTGCCATCAGTGGAGGTCCCCCGGGACAGATAGCCAAAAACATTCAGTACTTC.

The J gene is TRBJ2-7, the V gene TRBV5-5; no clear D. The germline CDR1 and CDR2 sequences are SGHKS and YYEKEE (reference sequence). The V end was cut by 0 bases, the J end by 3 bases, with 7 bases between. This CDR3 has 13 amino acids. CDR3 DNA: TGTGCCAGCAGCTTGGACAGAAACTACGAGCAGTACTTC. It translates to CASSLDRNYEQYF.

The chain has TRBV27 and TRBJ2-3, with TRBD2 matching 11 bases. Germline loops: CDR1 MNHEY, CDR2 SMNVEV (reference sequence). The CDR3 is made up of 18 amino acids. The J segment lost 0 bases and the V segment lost 2 bases, leaving 7 bases of the junction unmatched. The CDR3 coding sequence is TGTGCCAGCAGTTTAGGGCTAGCGGGGGGCACTAGCACAGATACGCAGTATTTT. Translation: CASSLGLAGGTSTDTQYF.

The chain employs TRBV29-1 and TRBJ2-3, with 8 bases identical to TRBD2. CDR1 and CDR2 (germline): SQVTM, ANQGSEA. V shed 5 bases, J shed 5 bases, and the junction held 6 bases outside the gene matches. The CDR3 consists of 13 residues. CDR3 nucleotides: TGCAGCGTTTCCGGGAGGGCCATAGATACGCAGTATTTT. It is translated as CSVSGRAIDTQYF.

CDR3 residues: CASSISGGNQPQHF. The CDR3 coding sequence is TGTGCCAGTAGTATTTCAGGGGGCAATCAGCCCCAGCATTTT. The chain joins TRBV19 to TRBJ1-5; D is perhaps TRBD1 (6 bases). The CDR3 runs to 14 residues. The germline gives CDR1 LNHDA, CDR2 SQIVND (reference sequence). V was shortened by 3 bases and J by 2 bases, with 8 bases between the two germline ends.

The chain joins TRBV27 to TRBJ2-2; maybe TRBD1 (5 bases). Trimming took off 2 bases at V and 6 bases at J, with 7 bases between the two ends. The germline CDR1 and CDR2 sequences are MNHEY and SMNVEV (reference sequence). This CDR3 contains 13 residues. CDR3 region: CASSLAGSGELFF. The CDR3, as DNA: TGTGCCAGCAGTTTAGCAGGGTCCGGGGAGCTGTTTTTT.

This chain connects TRBV2 to TRBJ1-4; 7 nucleotides match TRBD1. After removal of 6 bases from V and 5 bases from J, the junction contained 6 bases not matched to a gene. This CDR3 is built from 14 residues. Germline CDR1 SNHLY, CDR2 FYNNEI. CDR3 protein: CASSRDSVNEKLFF. The CDR3 DNA reads TGTGCCAGCAGCCGGGACAGCGTAAATGAAAAACTGTTTTTT. The full variable domain, its missing parts supplied by reference TRBV2 and TRBJ1-4, is EPEVTQTPSHQVTQMGQEVILRCVPISNHLYFYWYRQILGQKVEFLVSFYNNEISEKSEIFDDQFSVERPDGSNFTLKIRSTKLEDSAMYFCASSRDSVNEKLFFGSGTQLSVL.

V usage is TRBV7-9 and J usage is TRBJ1-1, with D tentatively TRBD1 (6 bases). Germline V gene lookup returns CDR1 SEHNR and CDR2 FQNEAQ (reference sequence). CDR3 length: 14 amino acids. Trimming left V 0 bases short and J 10 bases short, with 15 bases between. CDR3 DNA sequence: TGTGCCAGCAGCTTAGCGTCCATGGGGGCCGGAGCTTTCTTT. Encoded protein: CASSLASMGAGAFF.

The chain is built from TRBV2 and TRBJ1-5; 7 bases fit TRBD1. Germline-derived CDR1 and CDR2 are SNHLY and FYNNEI. There are 14 residues in the CDR3. V gave up 1 base and J gave up 6 bases; unmatched junction bases: 3. The CDR3 spells CASSEGQGGQPQHF. The CDR3 bases are TGTGCCAGCAGTGAAGGACAGGGCGGTCAGCCCCAGCATTTT.

This chain links TRBV3-1 (or the pseudogene TRBV3-2) with TRBJ2-7; perhaps TRBD2 as D (5 bases). The CDR3 consists of 14 residues. Germline CDR1 LGHDT, CDR2 YNNKEL (reference sequence). Trimming took off 6 bases at V and 1 base at J, with 13 bases between the two ends. CDR3 sequence reads: CASSPVRGSYEQYF. In DNA, the CDR3 is TGTGCCAGCAGTCCCGTTCGGGGTTCCTACGAGCAGTACTTC.

The chain links TRBV24-1 to TRBJ2-7; D is possibly TRBD2 (5 bases). V lost 7 bases to trimming and J lost 5 bases, with 14 bases between them. CDR3 length: 13 amino acids. Germline CDR1 reads KGHDR; CDR2 reads SFDVKD. CDR3 region: CATSDISRDEQYF. CDR3 DNA: TGTGCCACCAGCGACATTTCGAGGGACGAGCAGTACTTC.

The chain joins TRBV5-6 to TRBJ1-2; perhaps TRBD1 as D (5 bases). V was cut by 4 bases and J by 3 bases, with 16 bases left in between. CDR1 SGHDT and CDR2 YYEEEE come from the germline V gene. The CDR3 is 15 amino acids. CDR3 loop: CASSLWTPFDYGYTF. CDR3 DNA sequence: TGTGCCAGCAGCCTTTGGACACCCTTTGACTATGGCTACACCTTC.

The rearrangement links TRBV7-3 to TRBJ2-2; D perhaps matches TRBD1 (6 bases). The CDR3 sequence is 14 residues long. V gave up 5 bases and J gave up 4 bases, with 11 bases separating them. Germline lookup yields CDR1 SGHTA and CDR2 FQGTGA. The CDR3 DNA reads TGTGCCAGCAGCACCGGACAGTCCACCGGGGAGCTGTTTTTT. It codes for CASSTGQSTGELFF.

The rearrangement links TRBV28 to TRBJ1-2; 9 bases map to TRBD1. The germline CDR1 and CDR2 sequences are MDHEN and SYDVKM. V shed 3 bases, J shed 8 bases, and the junction held 10 bases outside the gene matches. CDR3 length: 15 amino acids. CDR3 DNA sequence: TGTGCCAGCAGTTTGGGGGGACAGGGATTTTGGGGCTACACCTTC. It codes for CASSLGGQGFWGYTF.

The chain has TRBV19 and TRBJ1-1; TRBD1 matches 7 bases. V lost 3 bases and J lost 0; bases outside the gene matches: 10. From germline, CDR1 is LNHDA and CDR2 SQIVND (reference sequence). The CDR3 runs to 17 residues. The chain's CDR3 is CASSMPPRGYMNTEAFF. The CDR3 region has the DNA TGTGCCAGTAGTATGCCCCCCAGGGGGTACATGAACACTGAAGCTTTCTTT.

V usage is TRBV12-3 or TRBV12-4 and J usage is TRBJ1-5; 8 positions agree with TRBD1. The CDR3 runs to 13 residues. Trimming took 6 bases from V and 7 from J; bases not matched to a gene: 5. CDR3 DNA sequence: TGTGCCAGCAGGGCGACAGGGGAGCAGCCCCAGCATTTT. It encodes CASRATGEQPQHF.

The chain is built from TRBV30 and TRBJ2-5, with D possibly being TRBD2 (6 bases). Germline CDR1 reads GTSNPN; CDR2 reads SVGIG (reference sequence). Trimming removed 2 bases at V and 5 bases at J, with 18 bases between. This CDR3 region has 15 residues. In nucleotides, the CDR3 is TGTGCCTGGAGTCCCGGGCAGCCCGGAGGGGAGACCCAGTACTTC. Translation gives CAWSPGQPGGETQYF.

The chain combines TRBV24-1 with TRBJ2-4, with D perhaps TRBD2 (5 bases). The V end lost 4 bases, the J end lost 8 bases, and 11 bases lay between the germline ends. There are 13 residues in the CDR3. Germline values: CDR1 KGHDR, CDR2 SFDVKD. The CDR3 sequence: CATSDPGRDIQYF. The CDR3 DNA reads as TGTGCCACCAGTGACCCGGGAAGGGACATTCAGTACTTC.

The rearrangement joins TRBV6-5 to TRBJ2-2; possibly TRBD2 for D (5 bases). Germline V lookup: CDR1 MNHEY, CDR2 SVGAGI. V dropped 6 bases and J dropped 6 bases, with 17 bases sitting between them. This CDR3 is 15 amino acids long. The CDR3 region is CASRIGPDSPGELFF. The CDR3 nucleotides are TGTGCCAGCAGAATTGGACCGGACTCACCCGGGGAGCTGTTTTTT.